This T cell receptor beta chain originates from a study of blood T cell repertoires in COVID-19. The sample holds one count of this clone. The CDR3 is 15 amino acids. Trimming removed 4 bases from V and 2 bases from J, with 9 bases in between. Germline CDR1 is LGHNA and CDR2 is YSLEER. Per the authors' pipeline: For nucleated cells, counts were estimated from reference gene primer amplification. The assay was immunoSEQ multiplex PCR, and TCRdb's table has in-frame clones only and misses some. The D gene and trimming were derived from the DNA, and the V and J assignments and clone size from that table. The sample holds around 230,000 clones, just over 85% seen once.

The chain joins TRBV4-3 to TRBJ1-6; D gene uncertain. The TCR comes from a man in his forties or fifties with COVID-19, enrolled during active disease. The sequenced sample consisted of peripheral blood. CDR3 region: CASSRAGTYNSPLHF. For the CDR3, the DNA is TGCGCCAGCAGCCGAGCGGGGACCTATAATTCACCCCTCCACTTT.